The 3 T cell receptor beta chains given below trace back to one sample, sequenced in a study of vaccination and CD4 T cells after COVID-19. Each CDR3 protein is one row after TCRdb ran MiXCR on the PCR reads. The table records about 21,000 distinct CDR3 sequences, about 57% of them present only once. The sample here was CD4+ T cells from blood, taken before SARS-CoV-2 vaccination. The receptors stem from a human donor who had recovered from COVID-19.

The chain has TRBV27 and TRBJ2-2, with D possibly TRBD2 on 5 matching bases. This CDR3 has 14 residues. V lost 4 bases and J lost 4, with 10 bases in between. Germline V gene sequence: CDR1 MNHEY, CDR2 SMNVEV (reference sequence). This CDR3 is CASSWTSLTGELFF. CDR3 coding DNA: TGTGCCAGCAGTTGGACTTCTCTCACCGGGGAGCTGTTTTTT.

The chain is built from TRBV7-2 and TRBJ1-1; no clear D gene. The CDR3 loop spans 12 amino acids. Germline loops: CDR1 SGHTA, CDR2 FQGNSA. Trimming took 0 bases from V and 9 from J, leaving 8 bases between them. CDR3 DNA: TGTGCCAGCAGCTTAGCCAGCCAGCAAGCTTTCTTT. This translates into CASSLASQQAFF.

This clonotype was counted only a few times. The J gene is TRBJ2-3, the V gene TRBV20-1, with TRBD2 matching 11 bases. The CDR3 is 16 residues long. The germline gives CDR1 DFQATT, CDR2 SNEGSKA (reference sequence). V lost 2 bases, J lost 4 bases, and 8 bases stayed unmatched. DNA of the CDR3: TGCAGTGCTAGAAAACAACTAGCGGGAGTAGCAGATACGCAGTATTTT. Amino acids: CSARKQLAGVADTQYF.